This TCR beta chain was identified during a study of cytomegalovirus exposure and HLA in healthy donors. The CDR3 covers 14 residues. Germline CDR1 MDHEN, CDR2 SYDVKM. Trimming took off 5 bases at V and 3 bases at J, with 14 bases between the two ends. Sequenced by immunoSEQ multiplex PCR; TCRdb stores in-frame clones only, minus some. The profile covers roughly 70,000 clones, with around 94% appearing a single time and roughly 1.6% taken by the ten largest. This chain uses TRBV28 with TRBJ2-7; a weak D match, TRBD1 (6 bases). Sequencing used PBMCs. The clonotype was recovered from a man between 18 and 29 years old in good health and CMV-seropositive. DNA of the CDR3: TGTGCCAGCAGTGATCCGGGACAAAGCTACGAGCAGTACTTC. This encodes CASSDPGQSYEQYF. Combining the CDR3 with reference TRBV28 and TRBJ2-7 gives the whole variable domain DVKVTQSSRYLVKRTGEKVFLECVQDMDHENMFWYRQDPGLGLRLIYFSYDVKMKEKGDIPEGYSVSREKKERFSLILESASTNQTSMYLCASSDPGQSYEQYFGPGTRLTVT.